The rows below give T cell receptor beta chains drawn from one sample of a study of cytomegalovirus exposure and HLA in healthy donors. Generated by immunoSEQ multiplex PCR, the TCRdb table keeps only in-frame clones and is missing some. The top ten hold roughly 4.5% of the sample, which has around 150,000 clones, around 83% seen once. Sequenced material: PBMCs. The receptors here all came from a man between 50 and 59 years old in good health and CMV-seropositive. The CDR3 runs from the conserved cysteine through the conserved F or W. The D gene is left open where the match is weak. A clone size is listed for some rows: how often the clone was seen (once, few, many), or a class if it is expanded.

d_call,j_call,v_call,clone_size,cdr3_nt,cdr3_aa
NA,TRBJ1-4,TRBV5-4,few,TGTGCCAGCAGCTTTGGGCTCCCGACTAATGAAAAACTGTTTTTT,CASSFGLPTNEKLFF
NA,TRBJ1-5,TRBV4-1,NA,TGCGCCAGCAGCCAAGATCAACAGAACAATCAGCCCCAGCATTTT,CASSQDQQNNQPQHF
NA,TRBJ1-6,TRBV4-3,NA,TGCGCCAGCAGCCAAGACTGGGAGGCTTCACCCCTCCACTTT,CASSQDWEASPLHF
TRBD1,TRBJ2-3,TRBV6-5,NA,TGTGCCAGCAGGTCAGGGACAGTAAGCACAGATACGCAGTATTTT,CASRSGTVSTDTQYF
NA,TRBJ1-5,TRBV27,few,TGTGCCAGCAGTTCCAGAGAGGGAGGGGGGTCGCGGCCCCAGCATTTT,CASSSREGGGSRPQHF
NA,TRBJ1-6,TRBV30,NA,TGTGCCTGGAGTGTGACAGGACAGTTGGATTCACCCCTCCACTTT,CAWSVTGQLDSPLHF
NA,TRBJ1-1,TRBV30,NA,TGTGCCTGGAGTGTGTCAGGGAAGTTTACTGAAGCTTTCTTT,CAWSVSGKFTEAFF
NA,TRBJ2-5,TRBV28,NA,TGTGCCACCAATTCGGGGTGGATTCTGCAAGAGACCCAGTACTTC,CATNSGWILQETQYF
NA,TRBJ2-7,TRBV7-8,few,TGTGCCAGCAGACCAATCAATCCGAGCGAGCAGTACTTC,CASRPINPSEQYF
NA,TRBJ2-5,TRBV7-2,NA,TGTGCCAGCAGCTCGTCGGGTTCGGGATACCAAGAGACCCAGTACTTC,CASSSSGSGYQETQYF
TRBD2,TRBJ2-7,TRBV9,few,TGTGCCAGCAGCGTAGGTGGTAGCGGGGGAATCTACGAGCAGTACTTC,CASSVGGSGGIYEQYF
TRBD1,TRBJ2-5,TRBV18,NA,TGTGCCAGCTCACCAGGGACAGGGCAAGAGACCCAGTACTTC,CASSPGTGQETQYF
TRBD2,TRBJ2-7,TRBV28,NA,TGTGCCAGCAGTAGCCGGACTAGCGGGACCTACGAGCAGTACTTC,CASSSRTSGTYEQYF
TRBD2,TRBJ2-2,TRBV7-2,NA,TGTGCCAGCAGCTTACGACGCGGGGGGACTGGGGAGCTGTTTTTT,CASSLRRGGTGELFF
NA,TRBJ1-2,TRBV28,NA,TGTGCCAGCAGTTTACACCGGGACATTAAGGGCGGCTACACCTTC,CASSLHRDIKGGYTF
NA,TRBJ2-2,TRBV9,NA,TGTGCCAGCAGCGTAACTCTACTAGCCCCATCCGGGGAGCTGTTTTTT,CASSVTLLAPSGELFF
NA,TRBJ2-3,TRBV6-6,NA,TGTGCCAGCAGAACTAGGACAGATACGCAGTATTTT,CASRTRTDTQYF
NA,TRBJ1-1,TRBV9,NA,TGTGCCAGCAGCGTAGTTGGAGAGACTGAAGCTTTCTTT,CASSVVGETEAFF
NA,TRBJ1-4,TRBV7-9,NA,TGTTCCAGCAGCTCCACAGGGTTCGAAAAACTGTTTTTT,CSSSSTGFEKLFF
NA,TRBJ2-7,TRBV9,NA,TGTGCCAGCAGCGTAGCTAACGCACCCTCCTACGAGCAGTACTTC,CASSVANAPSYEQYF
NA,TRBJ1-2,TRBV5-6,NA,TGTGCCAGCAGCTTGTCCAGGGTCGCCTATGGCTACACCTTC,CASSLSRVAYGYTF
NA,TRBJ1-3,TRBV28,NA,TGTGCCAGCAGTCGTCTCTCTGGAAACACCATATATTTT,CASSRLSGNTIYF
NA,TRBJ1-4,TRBV25-1,few,TGTGCCAGCAGTGACAGAAACAATGAAAAACTGTTTTTT,CASSDRNNEKLFF
NA,TRBJ1-1,TRBV6-5,NA,TGTGCCACCAGTACCCCCAGGGAGGCCACTGAAGCTTTCTTT,CATSTPREATEAFF
TRBD2,TRBJ2-3,TRBV29-1,once,TGCAGCGTTGGTTGGCGGGGGGGAGGGAATACGCAGTATTTT,CSVGWRGGGNTQYF
TRBD2,TRBJ2-1,TRBV7-6,once,TGTGCCAGCATTGCCCATATAGCGGGGGACAATGAGCAGTTCTTC,CASIAHIAGDNEQFF
NA,TRBJ1-2,TRBV2,NA,TGTGCCAGCAGAGAGACAGCCTATGGCTACACCTTC,CASRETAYGYTF
NA,TRBJ1-4,TRBV19,NA,TGTGCCAGTACCAACGGGGTCTATCGTGAAAAACTGTTTTTT,CASTNGVYREKLFF
TRBD1,TRBJ1-5,TRBV9,NA,TGTGCCAGCAGCGTGCAAACCCGAGGGGGCGAATACAATCAGCCCCAGCATTTT,CASSVQTRGGEYNQPQHF
TRBD2,TRBJ2-1,TRBV6-5,few,TGTGCCAGCAGTTGGCCGGGGGGAAGGGAGCAGTTCTTC,CASSWPGGREQFF
NA,TRBJ1-1,TRBV25-1,NA,TGTGCCAGCAGTGAATATCGACAGCCACCTACTGAAGCTTTCTTT,CASSEYRQPPTEAFF
NA,TRBJ1-4,TRBV28,few,TGTGCCAGCGGGCCACCAACAGGTACTAATGAAAAACTGTTTTTT,CASGPPTGTNEKLFF
NA,TRBJ2-1,TRBV10-3,NA,TGTGCCATCAACAAGGCAGGGGACAATGAGCAGTTCTTC,CAINKAGDNEQFF
NA,TRBJ2-7,TRBV6-6,NA,TGTGCCAGCAGGGCTGCCTACGAGCAGTACTTC,CASRAAYEQYF
NA,TRBJ1-2,TRBV14,NA,TGTGCCAGCAGCCAAGGTGGGGGGTTCGATTATGGCTACACCTTC,CASSQGGGFDYGYTF
NA,TRBJ2-3,TRBV10-3,few,TGTGCCATCAGTGATTTACTAGGGGGTGATACGCAGTATTTT,CAISDLLGGDTQYF
TRBD2,TRBJ2-7,TRBV4-2,NA,TGTGCCAGCAGCCAAGTCACTAGCGGGGGAAACGAGCAGTACTTC,CASSQVTSGGNEQYF
NA,TRBJ2-5,TRBV9,NA,TGTGCCAGCAGCGTAGATGCGACAGTCCAAGAGACCCAGTACTTC,CASSVDATVQETQYF
TRBD2,TRBJ2-2,TRBV7-8,NA,TGTGCCAGCAGCTTAGTAGTGCAGCGGGAGATCGCCGGGGAGCTGTTTTTT,CASSLVVQREIAGELFF
NA,TRBJ1-5,TRBV18,NA,TGTGCCAGCTCACCATCGGGGGGCTCCAATCAGCCCCAGCATTTT,CASSPSGGSNQPQHF
TRBD1,TRBJ1-1,TRBV2,NA,TGTGCCAGCAGGGGGGACAGAAACACTGAAGCTTTCTTT,CASRGDRNTEAFF
TRBD1,TRBJ2-2,TRBV10-3,NA,TGTGCCATCAGTGAGACCCCTCCCGACAGGGTCGCCACCGGGGAGCTGTTTTTT,CAISETPPDRVATGELFF
NA,TRBJ2-7,TRBV7-2,NA,TGTGCCAGCAGCTTAGAATTCAGCTCCTACGAGCAGTACTTC,CASSLEFSSYEQYF
NA,TRBJ2-7,TRBV27,NA,TGTGCCAGCAGTTGGTCCCGGGAGACCTACGAGCAGTACTTC,CASSWSRETYEQYF
NA,TRBJ1-2,TRBV18,NA,TGTGCCAGCTCACCACCGACAGTTTCATCCTATGGCTACACCTTC,CASSPPTVSSYGYTF
NA,TRBJ1-1,TRBV20-1,NA,TGCAGTGCTCTCCTGGGGGGGTCCTTCTTT,CSALLGGSFF
TRBD1,TRBJ2-2,TRBV9,NA,TGTGCCAGCAGCGCCACCCGACAGGGGGGCGGGGAGCTGTTTTTT,CASSATRQGGGELFF
NA,TRBJ1-6,TRBV6-6,NA,TGTGCCAGCTATCGCTATAATTCACCCCTCCACTTT,CASYRYNSPLHF
NA,TRBJ1-1,TRBV5-6,few,TGTGCCAGCAGCTTGGGAGAGAACACTGAAGCTTTCTTT,CASSLGENTEAFF
NA,TRBJ1-1,TRBV14,NA,TGTGCCAGCAGCCAAGATTTGGCGGGGCGATTTCACACTGAAGCTTTCTTT,CASSQDLAGRFHTEAFF
NA,TRBJ2-7,TRBV27,NA,TGTGCCAGCAGTCCTGGATCGAACTACGAGCAGTACTTC,CASSPGSNYEQYF
NA,TRBJ1-1,TRBV6-5,NA,TGTGCCAGCAGTTACAGACCTCAGGGATGGAACACTGAAGCTTTCTTT,CASSYRPQGWNTEAFF
NA,TRBJ2-6,TRBV19,NA,TGTGCCAGTAGTGGGGGGAACTCTGGGGCCAACGTCCTGACTTTC,CASSGGNSGANVLTF